This T cell receptor beta chain was identified during a study of T cell responses to AZD1222 COVID-19 vaccine (dated by TCRdb to about 2021). For the wider study: A total of 233 trial participants underwent TCR sequencing, of whom around 200 received two doses of AZD1222 and some 25 received two doses of the MenACWY control vaccine. Trial participants were enrolled into age subgroups of 18-55, 56-69 and 70-plus years, which contained 148, 28 and 57 TCR-sequenced participants, respectively. Here is what the overall study found, with its caveats: After two AZD1222 doses, spike-specific TCR breadth and depth were significantly higher than at day 0 and than in MenACWY recipients. The vaccine-associated CD4 TCRs covered the entire spike protein, and the dominant responses fell in regions 160-218 and 743-854. Only a handful of AZD1222 recipients were SARS-CoV-2 seropositive at baseline, limiting conclusions about previously exposed vaccinees. Reportedly, almost half of the unique spike-specific TCRs recognized epitopes lying outside the regions that are mutated in the B.1.351 and B.1.1.7 variants. Because no day 14 peak-response samples were available, the repertoires could be characterized only after the peak T cell response. In the small 56-69-year group, the increase in depth fell short of significance, most likely because of low power. Most participants were white British and females outnumbered males, and the authors suggested that clonal diversity may have been underestimated.

Concerning this clone: Its antigen is still unknown. No quality values exist for individual bases; no much larger clone is one base distant.

The germline V gene (reference sequence) gives CDR1 as GTSNPN and CDR2 as SVGIG. The CDR3 has 15 amino acids, counting the end cysteine and phenylalanine. Of the read, only the CDR3 DNA is kept; its 45 bases are in frame from base 1. V is pared back by 1 base and J by 0 bases, with 10 bases lying between the germline termini. The CDR3 regions of human TCRbeta chains were subjected to immunosequencing. For the original study's pipeline: Repertoire TCRs were matched against a reference library of SARS-CoV-2-specific TCRs generated with the MIRA antigen-specificity platform. Breadth was defined as the fraction of unique TCRs that were SARS-CoV-2-associated, and depth was defined as the fraction of total T cells that were SARS-CoV-2-associated. Each spike-specific TCR was assigned to its reactive spike region and to a CD4 or CD8 class using the MIRA data. Log10-transformed breadth and depth values were compared by one-way ANOVA with Sidak's multiple comparisons tests. This immuneACCESS table, as held by TCRdb, lists in-frame sequences with V and J called but not all clones. Of the missing ones, under half trace to an unresolved V gene in checked studies; the others have no known cause. V and J calls plus clone size are reproduced from that table; the DNA served to infer D and trimming. The sample table shows about 150,000 clones, and 85% to 95% are seen once. Clones ranked in the top ten supply 1.5% of the sample.

The sample's time point label, decoded: about 28 days (+/-7) after the second vaccine dose. Because spike-specific TCR depth and breadth did not differ between the two schedules, AZD1222 recipients who got a second dose at roughly 4 weeks were pooled with those who got a second dose at roughly 12 weeks. Vaccinee samples were obtained from the UK trials COV001 and COV002, which included a single-blind randomized controlled phase 2/3 trial of AZD1222 (ChAdOx1 nCoV-19) in healthy adults. For TCRbeta chain sequencing, PBMC samples from trial participants were taken at day 0 and at day 28 after the second dose.

The chain couples TRBV30 to TRBJ2-4; the best D guess is TRBD2, with 5 bases matching. Here the sequenced sample was peripheral blood, taken 28 days after the second AZD1222 dose. The source of this sequence is an adult who received the AZD1222 COVID-19 vaccine. CDR3 protein: CAWSGGGLAKNIQYF. Here is the DNA: TGTGCCTGGAGTGGTGGAGGACTAGCCAAAAACATTCAGTACTTC.